One and the same sample provided the 7 T cell receptor beta chains below, sequenced in a study of control samples from healthy donors and cancer patients. Sequencing used immunoSEQ multiplex PCR; TCRdb keeps in-frame clones, though not all of them. Here the sample spans around 130,000 clones, about 95% being singletons. The sequenced material came from blood. The receptors were sampled from a man younger than 40 in good health.

The chain carries TRBV7-9 and TRBJ1-1; D uncertain. The V end lost 5 bases, the J end lost 0 bases, and 10 bases lay between the germline ends. Germline V gives CDR1 SEHNR, CDR2 FQNEAQ (reference sequence). This CDR3 comprises 14 residues. The CDR3 DNA follows: TGTGCCAGCAGCCCAAAACAGTTGAACACTGAAGCTTTCTTT. Protein sequence: CASSPKQLNTEAFF. Supplemented by reference TRBV7-9 and TRBJ1-1, the full variable domain reads DTGVSQNPRHKITKRGQNVTFRCDPISEHNRLYWYRQTLGQGPEFLTYFQNEAQLEKSRLLSDRFSAERPKGSFSTLEIQRTEQGDSAMYLCASSPKQLNTEAFFGQGTRLTVV.

This rearrangement joins TRBV3-1 (or the pseudogene TRBV3-2) to TRBJ1-2, with 7 bases that match TRBD1. There are 15 residues in the CDR3. The germline CDR1 and CDR2 sequences are LGHDT and YNNKEL (reference sequence). Unmatched junction bases numbered 5, after V lost 0 bases and J lost 4 bases. This chain's CDR3 is CASSQETGLGYGYTF. The DNA for the CDR3 is TGTGCCAGCAGCCAAGAGACAGGGTTGGGCTATGGCTACACCTTC.

A single count supports this clone. V usage is TRBV6-5 and J usage is TRBJ1-2, with a tentative D call TRBD1 (5 bases). Looked up from germline, CDR1 is MNHEY and CDR2 is SVGAGI. The CDR3 has 13 amino acids. Trimming removed 7 bases from V and 5 bases from J, with 14 bases in between. CDR3 region: CASTRGAEYGYTF. In DNA, the CDR3 is TGTGCCAGCACCCGAGGGGCGGAATATGGCTACACCTTC.

The chain couples TRBV5-1 to TRBJ1-3, with 7 bases that match TRBD1. Germline V CDR1 and CDR2: SGHRS, YFSETQ. V dropped 0 bases and J dropped 4; count of bases not matched to a gene: 1. The CDR3 spans 14 residues. The CDR3: CASSLGQGGNTIYF. CDR3 DNA sequence: TGCGCCAGCAGCTTGGGACAGGGAGGAAACACCATATATTTT.

The CDR3, as DNA: TGTGCCAGCAGCTTAGAAGTACAGGGGACCCAGTACTTC. As protein: CASSLEVQGTQYF. The chain joins TRBV7-2 to TRBJ2-5, with D perhaps TRBD1 (6 bases). Germline V lookup: CDR1 SGHTA, CDR2 FQGNSA. Trimming pared 1 base from V and 7 bases from J, leaving 10 bases between. CDR3 length: 13 residues.

The J gene is TRBJ2-7, the V gene TRBV27; D is perhaps TRBD1 (6 bases). Looked up from germline, CDR1 is MNHEY and CDR2 is SMNVEV (reference sequence). V lost 2 bases, J lost 1 base, and 12 bases lay in between. The CDR3 totals 15 residues. The CDR3 DNA follows: TGTGCCAGCAGTTTAGGGGGCTCAGGGTCCTACGAGCAGTACTTC. Protein: CASSLGGSGSYEQYF.

The chain employs TRBV11-2 and TRBJ2-5; TRBD2 aligns across 14 bases. CDR1 is SGHAT and CDR2 is FQNNGV in the germline V gene. The CDR3 is made up of 17 amino acids. Trimming cost V 1 base and J 3 bases; bases outside gene matches: 4. For the CDR3, the DNA is TGTGCCAGCAGCTTAGGCGGGGGACTAGCGGGGGAAGAGACCCAGTACTTC. This gives the protein CASSLGGGLAGEETQYF.